This TCR beta chain was obtained from a study of neurological immune-mediated disorders. 5'RACE with 10-nucleotide random UMIs produced the cDNA. TCRdb analysed the 5' RACE reads with MiXCR anew, one entry per CDR3 protein. This table holds some 21,000 distinct CDR3 sequences, around 14% found once. This clonotype was observed at least ten times. Its antigen is unidentified. Points from the study as a whole: Because no CDR3 amino acid sequences were shared across subjects by expanded clones, private repertoires were suggested in all groups.

This CDR3 is built from 10 residues. The V end was cut by 3 bases, the J end by 3 bases, with 2 bases between. In germline, CDR1 is DFQATT, CDR2 SNEGSKA (reference sequence). The TCR sequence derives from a female donor with HTLV-1-associated myelopathy (HAM/TSP). The sequencing sample was made of PBMCs. The chain recombines TRBV20-1 with TRBJ2-5, with D uncertain. In DNA form, the CDR3 reads TGCAGTGCTAGCGAAGAGACCCAGTACTTC. Protein product: CSASEETQYF.